This T cell receptor beta chain was sequenced during a study of blood T cell repertoires in COVID-19. J was trimmed by 9 bases and V by 0 bases; bases with no gene match: 11. This CDR3 comprises 18 residues. The germline gives CDR1 SGHVS, CDR2 FNYEAQ. Data came from immunoSEQ multiplex PCR; TCRdb stores just in-frame clones and leaves some out. This sample has about 69,000 clones, with 65% to 90% found just once. The chain employs TRBV7-6 and TRBJ2-1, with 13 bases lining up with TRBD2. The receptor was derived from an elderly man with acute or convalescent COVID-19. The sample taken for sequencing was peripheral blood. The CDR3 coding sequence is TGTGCCAGCAGCTTAGCGCGCGGGACTAGCGGGATGAAGGGTGAGCAGTTCTTC. Translated: CASSLARGTSGMKGEQFF.